This is a list of T cell receptor beta chains from one sample in a study of circulating CD8 cells and anti-PD-1 response in melanoma. MiXCR was run by TCRdb on the reads, yielding one entry per CDR3 protein. Among approximately 310 distinct CDR3 sequences listed, approximately 15% were seen once. The sequencing used CD8+ T cells from PBMCs, collected at baseline or after one month of anti-PD-1 therapy (not recorded which). The receptor set was obtained from a human donor with melanoma. CDR3s include the opening cysteine and the closing phenylalanine or tryptophan. The D gene is left open where the match is weak. Where a row states a size, it is once, few, many or the class of an expanded clone; other rows omit it.

d_call,clone_size,j_call,v_call,cdr3_length,cdr3_nt,cdr3_aa
NA,medium-sized,TRBJ1-6,TRBV11-2,16,TGTGCCAGCAGCTTAGATCCCCAACCGAGGATCTCACCCCTCCACTTT,CASSLDPQPRISPLHF
NA,medium-sized,TRBJ2-7,TRBV19,14,TGTGCCAGTAGTATAGTGAACAGGGCCTACGAGCAGTACTTC,CASSIVNRAYEQYF
TRBD1,large,TRBJ2-7,TRBV29-1,13,TGCAGCGTTGCCGGACAGGTAAACTACGAGCAGTACTTC,CSVAGQVNYEQYF
NA,medium-sized,TRBJ2-2,TRBV19,14,TGTGCCAGTATCCCGACAGGGAACACCGGGGAGCTGTTTTTT,CASIPTGNTGELFF
NA,medium-sized,TRBJ2-5,TRBV5-1,15,TGCGCCAGCAGGTGGACTATAAGCCCCTGGGAGACCCAGTACTTC,CASRWTISPWETQYF
NA,large,TRBJ2-3,TRBV7-2,14,TGTGCCAGCAGCTTAGAGAGGTTTAGGGATACGCAGTATTTT,CASSLERFRDTQYF
NA,NA,TRBJ1-5,TRBV7-6,13,TGTGCCAGCAGCCCCCAACCCAGTCAGCCCCAGCATTTT,CASSPQPSQPQHF
NA,NA,TRBJ2-7,TRBV19,14,TGTGCCAGTAGTATACAGGGTATCTCCTACGAGCAGTACTTC,CASSIQGISYEQYF
NA,large,TRBJ2-2,TRBV9,19,TGTGCCAGCAGCGCCCACCCTGATCTAGTGCGTGGGAACACCGGGGAGCTGTTTTTT,CASSAHPDLVRGNTGELFF
NA,large,TRBJ2-3,TRBV7-2,17,TGTGCCAGCAGCTTAGATCCCGGGGGTACTAGCACAGATACGCAGTATTTT,CASSLDPGGTSTDTQYF
NA,large,TRBJ2-3,TRBV12-5,17,TGTGCTAGTGGTTTGCCCCATTTGACATCTAGCACAGATACGCAGTATTTT,CASGLPHLTSSTDTQYF
TRBD1,large,TRBJ2-7,TRBV6-6,14,TGTGCCAGCAGTGCGGACAGGGGATGGTACGAGCAGTACTTC,CASSADRGWYEQYF
TRBD2,medium-sized,TRBJ2-5,TRBV7-2,17,TGTGCCAGCAGCCCTCAGCGGGGGGCAATTTTTTCGGAGACCCAGTACTTC,CASSPQRGAIFSETQYF
NA,medium-sized,TRBJ2-1,TRBV24-1,13,TGTGCCACCAGTGATTTGCGGGGAGGTGAGCAGTTCTTC,CATSDLRGGEQFF
TRBD1,few,TRBJ2-7,TRBV19,15,TGTGCCAGTACTCCGGGACAGGGGATCCTCTACGAGCAGTACTTC,CASTPGQGILYEQYF
TRBD2,medium-sized,TRBJ2-3,TRBV15,15,TGTGCCACCAGCAGGACTAGCGGGGCCGCAGATACGCAGTATTTT,CATSRTSGAADTQYF